These 16 T cell receptor beta chains share one sample of origin, sequenced in a study of CD8+CD57+ T cells in acquired aplastic anemia. Those patients picked for sequencing had displayed CD8+CD57+ cell expansion on flow cytometry. Genomic DNA, serving as template, underwent TCR beta VDJ and CDR3 profiling. TCRdb re-called the reads through MiXCR, storing one row per CDR3 protein. This sample yields tens of thousands of distinct CDR3 sequences, of which about 70% are seen a single time; about four fifths belongs to the top ten. The sample comprised sorted CD4+, CD8+, or CD8+CD57+ T cells (not recorded which) from PBMCs. The receptor source for this set is a human donor with aplastic anemia.

Written as DNA, the CDR3 is TGTGCCACCAGTGATTTGATTAGCAATCAGCCCCAGCATTTT. Translation: CATSDLISNQPQHF. The chain has TRBV24-1 and TRBJ1-5; the D is unclear. V lost 0 bases and J lost 0, with 2 bases in between. The CDR3 length is 14 residues. CDR1 and CDR2 (germline): KGHDR, SFDVKD.

V usage is TRBV12-5 and J usage is TRBJ2-2; a possible D gene is TRBD1 (6 bases). The germline gives CDR1 LGHNT, CDR2 FRNRAP. The CDR3 has 14 residues. Deletions cut 7 bases from V and 3 bases from J, with 12 bases between. The DNA of the CDR3 is TGTGCTAGTGCAGACAGGAGATACACCGGGGAGCTGTTTTTT. As protein: CASADRRYTGELFF.

V is TRBV7-9 and J is TRBJ2-7; a possible D gene is TRBD2 (6 bases). The germline V gene encodes CDR1 SEHNR and CDR2 FQNEAQ (reference sequence). The CDR3 consists of 13 residues. Between the trimmed V and J ends, which lost 3 bases and 3 bases, there was a span of 9 bases. Here the CDR3 reads CASSLKGLYEQYF. The CDR3 nucleotides read TGTGCCAGCAGCTTGAAGGGACTCTACGAGCAGTACTTC.

This chain links TRBV14 with TRBJ2-1; 10 bases are a match to TRBD2. After removal of 4 bases from V and 5 bases from J, the junction contained 5 bases not matched to a gene. The V gene's germline CDR1 is SGHDN and CDR2 FVKESK. The CDR3 totals 15 residues. CDR3 amino acids: CASSLGAGGNNEQFF. Here the CDR3 DNA reads TGTGCCAGCAGCCTAGGAGCGGGGGGGAACAATGAGCAGTTCTTC. The variable domain in full, completed from reference TRBV14 and TRBJ2-1, reads EAGVTQFPSHSVIEKGQTVTLRCDPISGHDNLYWYRRVMGKEIKFLLHFVKESKQDESGMPNNRFLAERTGGTYSTLKVQPAELEDSGVYFCASSLGAGGNNEQFFGPGTRLTVL.

V usage is TRBV25-1 and J usage is TRBJ2-3, with D possibly matching TRBD2 (7 bases). V dropped 11 bases and J dropped 4 bases, with 22 bases sitting between them. Per germline, CDR1 MGHDK and CDR2 SYGVNS. The CDR3 has 15 amino acids. CDR3 in amino acids: CAWSVLRGGADTQYF. The CDR3 nucleotides read TGTGCCTGGAGTGTACTCAGGGGAGGGGCAGATACGCAGTATTTT.

CDR3 nucleotide sequence: TGTGCCAGCAGCCAGGACTATACCTACGAGCAGTACTTC. Amino acids: CASSQDYTYEQYF. The V call is TRBV4-2, the J call TRBJ2-7; D perhaps matches TRBD2 (6 bases). The CDR3 length is 13 residues. Trimming removed 3 bases from V and 2 bases from J, with 8 bases in between. The V gene's germline CDR1 is LGHNA and CDR2 YNFKEQ.

Note on this clonotype: At one of its ends the junction is not consistent with the germline gene, which may arise from a read error. The chain links TRBV19 to TRBJ2-1, with 8 bases matching TRBD2. The germline gives CDR1 LNHDA, CDR2 SQIVND (reference sequence). This CDR3 has 13 amino acids. CDR3 sequence: CASRWTSYHEQFF. CDR3 DNA: TGTGCCAGTAGATGGACTAGCTACCATGAGCAGTTCTTC. Full variable domain (rest looked up from reference TRBV19 and TRBJ2-1): DGGITQSPKYLFRKEGQNVTLSCEQNLNHDAMYWYRQDPGQGLRLIYYSQIVNDFQKGDIAEGYSVSREKKESFPLTVTSAQKNPTAFYLCASRWTSYHEQFFGPGTRLTVL.

A single count supports this clonotype. The rearrangement joins TRBV9 to TRBJ2-5; unclear D gene. CDR1 SGDLS and CDR2 YYNGEE come from the germline V gene. The ends were cut back, 0 bases at V and 2 bases at J, with 11 bases in the middle. The CDR3 spans 15 residues. In DNA, the CDR3 is TGTGCCAGCAGCGTAGCTGGGCTAGTTCAAGAGACCCAGTACTTC. As protein: CASSVAGLVQETQYF.

J is TRBJ2-5 and V is TRBV29-1; TRBD1 aligns across 9 bases. The germline V gene encodes CDR1 SQVTM and CDR2 ANQGSEA. This CDR3 is built from 14 residues. The V and J ends lost 7 bases and 3 bases, in that order; junction bases with no gene match: 9. The CDR3 is CSGTRGTGKETQYF. The CDR3 nucleotides are TGCAGCGGCACTCGGGGGACAGGGAAAGAGACCCAGTACTTC.

The chain uses TRBV9 and TRBJ1-6; the match to TRBD1 covers 7 bases. This CDR3 is 16 amino acids long. V was clipped by 4 bases and J by 3 bases; unmatched bases: 7. Per germline, CDR1 SGDLS and CDR2 YYNGEE. The DNA for the CDR3 is TGTGCCAGCAGCCCGTCGGCAGGGGGCTATAATTCACCCCTCCACTTT. This translates into CASSPSAGGYNSPLHF.

The chain couples TRBV5-5 to TRBJ2-3, with 10 bases matching TRBD2. CDR3 length: 14 amino acids. V shed 2 bases and J 4 bases; nucleotides not matched to a gene: 1. Looked up from germline, CDR1 is SGHKS and CDR2 is YYEKEE (reference sequence). The CDR3 DNA sequence: TGTGCCAGCAGCTTCCTAGCGGGAGCAGATACGCAGTATTTT. This encodes CASSFLAGADTQYF.

This rearrangement joins TRBV10-3 to TRBJ1-1, with a tentative D call TRBD1 (6 bases). Germline values: CDR1 ENHRY, CDR2 SYGVKD. V was shortened by 0 bases and J by 3 bases, with 11 bases between the two germline ends. The length of the CDR3 is 15 residues. This CDR3 reads CAISESRGTDTEAFF. The CDR3 nucleotides are TGTGCCATCAGTGAGTCTAGGGGGACGGACACTGAAGCTTTCTTT.

The chain has TRBV29-1 and TRBJ1-2; TRBD1 matches at 10 bases. V shed 3 bases, J shed 5 bases, and the junction held 6 bases outside the gene matches. Germline V gene data show CDR1 as SQVTM and CDR2 as ANQGSEA. The CDR3 is made up of 14 amino acids. The chain's CDR3 is CSVDHGTGAYGYTF. CDR3 DNA sequence: TGCAGCGTTGACCACGGGACAGGGGCATATGGCTACACCTTC.

The chain is built from TRBV7-2 and TRBJ1-6; D gene uncertain. CDR1 is SGHTA, CDR2 FQGNSA, per germline. V was cut by 5 bases and J by 15 bases, with 11 bases left in between. This CDR3 is 11 amino acids long. The CDR3 nucleotides read TGTGCCAGCAGCCCCGGGATTATCCTCCACTTT. Its translation: CASSPGIILHF.

The table lists this clonotype with a few counts. This rearrangement joins TRBV12-3 or TRBV12-4 to TRBJ2-7; D ambiguous. With 6 bases removed from V and 6 bases from J, the gap between germline ends came to 9 bases. The CDR3 contains 11 residues. The CDR3 loop is CASSLRGEQYF. CDR3 in DNA: TGTGCCAGCAGCTTACGAGGCGAGCAGTACTTC.

The chain combines TRBV11-1 with TRBJ1-2, with no clear D. Germline V gene sequence: CDR1 SGHAT, CDR2 FQDESV (reference sequence). This CDR3 region has 14 residues. Trimming removed 0 bases from V and 1 base from J, with 6 bases in between. CDR3 nucleotide sequence: TGTGCCAGCAGCTTAGCTGGTGTTAACTATGGCTACACCTTC. Residues: CASSLAGVNYGYTF.